The clone carrying this T cell receptor (beta chain) was detected only a few times. Its antigen is as yet unknown. The data were obtained in a study of beta chain features in type 1 diabetes. Germline CDR1 KGHSH, CDR2 LQKENI. V was shortened by 7 bases and J by 6 bases, with 22 bases between the two germline ends. The CDR3 consists of 16 residues. Investigators reverse transcribed all isolated RNA, so they sequenced expressed TCRB transcripts. Each sample of naive, central memory or regulatory T cells had, on average, around 4 million reads. Profiled with immunoSEQ multiplex PCR; TCRdb holds only in-frame clones, not every one. In the table there are about 650,000 clones, around an eighth of which are singletons. Blood was drawn once from each donor into heparinised tubes. The draws averaged approximately 110 mL. Based on CD45RO/CCR7/CD25/CD127/CD95/CD27, CD4+ regulatory, stem cell-like memory, naive and central memory cells were sorted.

Points from the study as a whole: cDNA-based sequencing might over-represent cells highly expressing TCR. Shortening of TCRB CDR3s, moderate but significant, appeared in all four CD4+ subsets of Type 1 diabetes patients.

V usage is TRBV18 and J usage is TRBJ2-1; D remains ambiguous. The TCR was taken from a man younger than 45 with type 1 diabetes. Sequencing was performed on naive CD4+ T cells from blood. The DNA for the CDR3 is TGTGCCAGCTTCCCGAGGCCAGAGGTCTATGGCAATGAGCAGTTCTTC. This encodes CASFPRPEVYGNEQFF.